This T cell receptor (beta chain) was obtained from a study of cytomegalovirus exposure and HLA in healthy donors. V was clipped by 2 bases and J by 5 bases, with 13 bases between them. The CDR3 contains 14 residues. Germline V gives CDR1 SGHTA, CDR2 FQGTGA. The study ran its PCR with 60 Vbeta and 13 Jbeta primers. This table comes from immunoSEQ multiplex PCR, and its TCRdb copy is limited to in-frame clones, with some not included. In the table there are roughly 89,000 clones, over 75% of which are singletons. Study-level results: Reported results showed that the classifier diagnosed cytomegalovirus status with high specificity and sensitivity.

This clone was observed once. Its antigen is not identified. Input material: PBMCs. The TCR comes from a man between 18 and 35 years old in good health and CMV-seronegative. This chain joins TRBV7-3 and TRBJ2-7, with no clear D. Here the CDR3 reads CASSLRPFQDEQYF. In nucleotides, the CDR3 is TGTGCCAGCAGCTTACGACCCTTTCAGGACGAGCAGTACTTC.